This TCR beta chain appears in the sequencing data of a study of PD-L1 blockade in urothelial cancer. Profiling relied on immunoSEQ multiplex PCR, and the TCRdb table lists in-frame clones only, not all of them. The table has about 93,000 clones, almost 90% seen once; the top ten hold about 1.7%. This clone was seen once. V shed 4 bases and J 0 bases; nucleotides not matched to a gene: 7. Germline V gene lookup returns CDR1 SGHRS and CDR2 YFSETQ. The CDR3 sequence is 15 residues long. Time point described: pretreatment peripheral blood. Sequencing was performed on PBMCs, taken around atezolizumab (anti-PD-L1) treatment. The receptor was isolated from a man aged 55 to 70 with urothelial cancer. The J gene is TRBJ2-7, the V gene TRBV5-1; TRBD1 aligns across 7 bases. The CDR3 coding sequence is TGCGCCAGCAGCGATTTAGGACAGGCCTCCTACGAGCAGTACTTC. Residues: CASSDLGQASYEQYF.